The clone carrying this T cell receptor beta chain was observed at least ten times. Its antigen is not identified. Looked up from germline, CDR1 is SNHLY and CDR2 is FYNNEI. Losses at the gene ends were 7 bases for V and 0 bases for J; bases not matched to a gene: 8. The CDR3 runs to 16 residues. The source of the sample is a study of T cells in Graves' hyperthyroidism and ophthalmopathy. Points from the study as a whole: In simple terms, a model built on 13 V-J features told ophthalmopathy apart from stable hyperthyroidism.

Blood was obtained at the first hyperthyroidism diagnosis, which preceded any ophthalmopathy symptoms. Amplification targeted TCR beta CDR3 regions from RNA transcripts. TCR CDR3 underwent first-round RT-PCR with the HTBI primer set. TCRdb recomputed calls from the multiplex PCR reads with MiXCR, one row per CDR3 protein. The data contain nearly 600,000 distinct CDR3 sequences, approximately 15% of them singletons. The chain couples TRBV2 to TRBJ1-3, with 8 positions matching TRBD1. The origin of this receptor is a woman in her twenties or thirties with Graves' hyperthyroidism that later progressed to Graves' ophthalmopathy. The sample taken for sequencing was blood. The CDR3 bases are TGTGCCAGCAAGGGGAAACAGGGGGTCTCTGGAAACACCATATATTTT. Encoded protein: CASKGKQGVSGNTIYF.